This TCR beta chain was identified during a study of beta chain features in type 1 diabetes. Study details: Patients were similar to healthy donors in age and gender (as well as in cell yields). The study, taken as a whole, reports: The similarity of naive, central memory and Treg TCRB repertoires appeared greater among patients than among healthy donors. The question left open here concerned HLA type influencing TCRB rearrangement.

Per germline, CDR1 SEHNR and CDR2 FQNEAQ (reference sequence). The length of the CDR3 is 14 residues. V lost 6 bases, J lost 5 bases, and 7 bases stayed unmatched. Investigators reverse transcribed all isolated RNA, so they sequenced expressed TCRB transcripts. TCRdb's copy holds only in-frame clones and misses some; the assay was immunoSEQ multiplex PCR. The sample lists fewer than 400,000 clones, approximately 8% occurring once. CD45RO/CCR7/CD25/CD127/CD95/CD27 staining was used to isolate CD4+ naive, central memory, regulatory and stem cell-like memory cells by sorting. In this sample, this clone turned up a few times. Its antigen is not known.

V gene TRBV7-9 combines with J gene TRBJ1-1; 9 bases match TRBD1. Specimen: central memory CD4+ T cells from blood. The TCR sequence derives from a woman aged 18 to 35 in good health. The CDR3 loop is CASSTRDRDTEAFF. In DNA, the CDR3 is TGTGCCAGCAGTACCCGGGACAGGGATACTGAAGCTTTCTTT. The full variable domain, rest sourced from reference TRBV7-9 and TRBJ1-1, is DTGVSQNPRHKITKRGQNVTFRCDPISEHNRLYWYRQTLGQGPEFLTYFQNEAQLEKSRLLSDRFSAERPKGSFSTLEIQRTEQGDSAMYLCASSTRDRDTEAFFGQGTRLTVV.